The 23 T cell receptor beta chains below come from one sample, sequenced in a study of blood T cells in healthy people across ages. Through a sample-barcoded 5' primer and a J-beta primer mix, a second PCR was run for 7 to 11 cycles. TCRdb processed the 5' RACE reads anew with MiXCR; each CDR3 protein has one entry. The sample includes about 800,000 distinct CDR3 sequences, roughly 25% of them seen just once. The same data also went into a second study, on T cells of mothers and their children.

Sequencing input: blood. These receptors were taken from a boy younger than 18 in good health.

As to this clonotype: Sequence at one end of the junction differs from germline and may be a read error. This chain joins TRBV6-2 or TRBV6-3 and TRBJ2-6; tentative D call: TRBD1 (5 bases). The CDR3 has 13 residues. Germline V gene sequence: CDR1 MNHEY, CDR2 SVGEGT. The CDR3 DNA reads TGTGCCAGCAGCGCCTTTGGGGCCAACGTCCCGACTTTC. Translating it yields CASSAFGANVPTF.

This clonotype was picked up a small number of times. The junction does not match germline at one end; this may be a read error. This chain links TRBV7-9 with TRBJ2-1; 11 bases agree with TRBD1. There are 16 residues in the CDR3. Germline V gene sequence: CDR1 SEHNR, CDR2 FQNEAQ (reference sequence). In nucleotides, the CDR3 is TGTGTCAGCAGCTTAGTAGGGGACAGGGGGATCAATGAGCAGTTCTTC. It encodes CVSSLVGDRGINEQFF.

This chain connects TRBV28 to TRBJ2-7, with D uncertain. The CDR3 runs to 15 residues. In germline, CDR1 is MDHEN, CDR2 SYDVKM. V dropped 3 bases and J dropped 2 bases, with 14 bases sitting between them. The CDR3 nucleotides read TGTGCCAGCAGTTTCCGGGCGACCTCCGCCTACGAGCAGTACTTC. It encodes CASSFRATSAYEQYF.

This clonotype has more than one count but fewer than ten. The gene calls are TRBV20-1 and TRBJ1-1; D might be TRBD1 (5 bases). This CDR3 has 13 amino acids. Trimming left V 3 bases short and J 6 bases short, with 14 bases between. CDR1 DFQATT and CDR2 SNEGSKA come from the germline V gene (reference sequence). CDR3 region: CSARWWGEAEAFF. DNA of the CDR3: TGCAGTGCTAGGTGGTGGGGCGAGGCTGAAGCTTTCTTT.

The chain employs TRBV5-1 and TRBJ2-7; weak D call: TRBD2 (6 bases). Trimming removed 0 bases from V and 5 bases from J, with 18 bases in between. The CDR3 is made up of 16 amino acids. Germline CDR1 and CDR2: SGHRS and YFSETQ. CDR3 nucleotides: TGCGCCAGCAGCTTGGCCGCTAACGGGAGTATCAACGAGCAGTACTTC. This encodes CASSLAANGSINEQYF.

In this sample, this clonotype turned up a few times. In DNA, the CDR3 is TGCGCCAGCAGCCAAGATCGGGGGCCCAGCTCCTACGAGCAGTACTTC. This translates into CASSQDRGPSSYEQYF. The chain uses TRBV4-3 and TRBJ2-7; TRBD1 or TRBD2 may be the D gene (6 bases each). Trimming cost V 0 bases and J 0 bases, with 12 bases left between them. The CDR3 is 16 amino acids. Germline-derived CDR1 and CDR2 are LGHNA and YSLEER.

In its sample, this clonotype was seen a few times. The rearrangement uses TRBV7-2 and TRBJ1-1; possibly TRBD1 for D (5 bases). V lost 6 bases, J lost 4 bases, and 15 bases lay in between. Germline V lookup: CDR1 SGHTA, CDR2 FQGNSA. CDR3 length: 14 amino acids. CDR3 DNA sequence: TGTGCCAGCAGTTTATGGGTGGGGGGCACTGAAGCTTTCTTT. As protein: CASSLWVGGTEAFF.

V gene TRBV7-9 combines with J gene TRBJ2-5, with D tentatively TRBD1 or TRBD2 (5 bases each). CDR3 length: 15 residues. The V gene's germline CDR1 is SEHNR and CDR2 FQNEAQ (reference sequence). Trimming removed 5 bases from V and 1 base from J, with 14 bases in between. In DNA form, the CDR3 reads TGTGCCAGCAGCCTACTCGGGGACCGCCAAGAGACCCAGTACTTC. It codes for CASSLLGDRQETQYF. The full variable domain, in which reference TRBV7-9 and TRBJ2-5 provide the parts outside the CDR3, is DTGVSQNPRHKITKRGQNVTFRCDPISEHNRLYWYRQTLGQGPEFLTYFQNEAQLEKSRLLSDRFSAERPKGSFSTLEIQRTEQGDSAMYLCASSLLGDRQETQYFGPGTRLLVL.

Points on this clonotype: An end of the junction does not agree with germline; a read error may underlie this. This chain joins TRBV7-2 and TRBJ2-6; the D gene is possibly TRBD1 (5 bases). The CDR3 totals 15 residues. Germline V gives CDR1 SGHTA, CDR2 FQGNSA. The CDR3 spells CASSLAGYGANVLTF. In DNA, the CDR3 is TGTGCCAGCAGTTTAGCAGGGTATGGGGCCAACGTCCTGACTTTC. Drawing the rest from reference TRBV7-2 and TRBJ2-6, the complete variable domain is GAGVSQSPSNKVTEKGKDVELRCDPISGHTALYWYRQSLGQGLEFLIYFQGNSAPDKSGLPSDRFSAERTGGSVSTLTIQRTQQEDSAVYLCASSLAGYGANVLTFGAGSRLTVL.

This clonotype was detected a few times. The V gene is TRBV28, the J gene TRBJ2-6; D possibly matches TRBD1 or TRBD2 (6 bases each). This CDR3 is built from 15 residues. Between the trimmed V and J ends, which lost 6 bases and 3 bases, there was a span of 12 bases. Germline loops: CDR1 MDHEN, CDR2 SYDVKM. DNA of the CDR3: TGTGCCAGCAGATTCGAGGGGGGTGGGGCCAACGTCCTGACTTTC. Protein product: CASRFEGGGANVLTF.

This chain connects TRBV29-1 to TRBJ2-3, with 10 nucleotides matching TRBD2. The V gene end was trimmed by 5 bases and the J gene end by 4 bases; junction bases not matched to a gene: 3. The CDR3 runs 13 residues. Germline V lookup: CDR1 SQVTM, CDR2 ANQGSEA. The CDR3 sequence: CSVPGLAADTQYF. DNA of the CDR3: TGCAGCGTTCCAGGACTAGCGGCAGATACGCAGTATTTT.

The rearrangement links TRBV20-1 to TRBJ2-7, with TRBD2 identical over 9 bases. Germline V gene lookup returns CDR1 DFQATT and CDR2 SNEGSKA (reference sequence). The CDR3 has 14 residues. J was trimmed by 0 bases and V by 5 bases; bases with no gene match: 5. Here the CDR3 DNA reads TGCAGTGCTGGCGGACTAGCGAGCTCCTACGAGCAGTACGTC. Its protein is CSAGGLASSYEQYV.

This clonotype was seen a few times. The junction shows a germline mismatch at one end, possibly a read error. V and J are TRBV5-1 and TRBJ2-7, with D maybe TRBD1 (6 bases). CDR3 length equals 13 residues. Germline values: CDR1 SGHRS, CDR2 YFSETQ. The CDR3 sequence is CASSLTTGYEQYF. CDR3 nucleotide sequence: TGTGCCAGCAGCTTAACGACAGGTTACGAGCAGTACTTC.

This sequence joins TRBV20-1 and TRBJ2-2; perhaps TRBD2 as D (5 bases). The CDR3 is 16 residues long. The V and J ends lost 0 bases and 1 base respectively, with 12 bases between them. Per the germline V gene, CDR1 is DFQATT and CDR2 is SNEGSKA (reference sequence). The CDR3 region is CSARDRERENTGELFF. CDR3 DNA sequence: TGCAGTGCTAGAGATAGAGAGAGGGAGAACACCGGGGAGCTGTTTTTT.

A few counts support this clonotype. In DNA, the CDR3 is TGTGCCAGCAGCCAAGCGACGGGGAGGGAGACCCAGTACTTC. Translation gives CASSQATGRETQYF. The V call is TRBV3-1, the J call TRBJ2-5, with D possibly TRBD2 on 6 matching bases. V lost 1 base and J 5 bases, leaving 11 bases between the germline ends. Germline V gene sequence: CDR1 LGHDT, CDR2 YNNKEL (reference sequence). The CDR3 totals 14 residues.

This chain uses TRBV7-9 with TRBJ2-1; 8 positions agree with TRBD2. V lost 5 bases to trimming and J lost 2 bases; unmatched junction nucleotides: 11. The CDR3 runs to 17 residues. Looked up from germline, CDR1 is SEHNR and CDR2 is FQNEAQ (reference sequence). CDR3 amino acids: CASSGRGDLDTYNEQFF. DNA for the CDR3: TGTGCCAGCAGCGGGCGGGGGGACCTCGATACCTACAATGAGCAGTTCTTC.

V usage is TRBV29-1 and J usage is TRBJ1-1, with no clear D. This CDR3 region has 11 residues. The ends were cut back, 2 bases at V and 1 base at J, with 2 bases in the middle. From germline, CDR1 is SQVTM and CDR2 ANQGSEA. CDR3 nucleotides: TGCAGCGTTGAAAAGAACACTGAAGCTTTCTTT. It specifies CSVEKNTEAFF.

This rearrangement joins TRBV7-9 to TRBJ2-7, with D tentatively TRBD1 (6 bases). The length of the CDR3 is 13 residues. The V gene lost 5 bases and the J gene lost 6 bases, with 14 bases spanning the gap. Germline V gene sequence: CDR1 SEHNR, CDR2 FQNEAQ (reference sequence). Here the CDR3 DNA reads TGTGCCAGCAGCGGTGGACAGCTCACCGAGCAGTACTTC. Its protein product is CASSGGQLTEQYF.

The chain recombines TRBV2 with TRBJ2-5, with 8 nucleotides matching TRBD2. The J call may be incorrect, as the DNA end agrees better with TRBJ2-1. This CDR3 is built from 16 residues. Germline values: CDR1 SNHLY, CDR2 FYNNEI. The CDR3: CASSELAGPTYNEQFF. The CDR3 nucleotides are TGTGCCAGCAGTGAACTAGCGGGTCCTACCTACAATGAGCAGTTCTTC.

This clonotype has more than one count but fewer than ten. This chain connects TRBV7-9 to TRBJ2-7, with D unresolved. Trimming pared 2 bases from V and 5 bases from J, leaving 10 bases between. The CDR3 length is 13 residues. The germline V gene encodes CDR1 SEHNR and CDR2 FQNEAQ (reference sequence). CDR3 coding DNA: TGTGCCAGCAGCTTACCAGGAACCCACGAGCAGTACTTC. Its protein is CASSLPGTHEQYF.

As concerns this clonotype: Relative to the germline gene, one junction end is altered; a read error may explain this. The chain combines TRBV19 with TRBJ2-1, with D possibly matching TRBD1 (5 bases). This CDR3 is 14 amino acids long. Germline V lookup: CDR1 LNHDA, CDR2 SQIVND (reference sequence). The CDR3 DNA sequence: TGTGCCAGCAGTATCGCGACAGCCTACAATGAGCAGTTCTTC. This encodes CASSIATAYNEQFF.

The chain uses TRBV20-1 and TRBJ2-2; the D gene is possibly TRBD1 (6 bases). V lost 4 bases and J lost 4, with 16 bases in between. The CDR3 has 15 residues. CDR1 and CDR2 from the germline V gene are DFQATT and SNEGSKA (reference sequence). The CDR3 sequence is CSANRRDIGTGELFF. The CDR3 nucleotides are TGCAGTGCTAACCGCCGGGACATAGGCACCGGGGAGCTGTTTTTT.

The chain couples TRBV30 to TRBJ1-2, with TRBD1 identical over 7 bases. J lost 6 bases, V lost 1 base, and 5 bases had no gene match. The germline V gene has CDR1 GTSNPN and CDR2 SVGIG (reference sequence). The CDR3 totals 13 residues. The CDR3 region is CAWSDRGLDGYTF. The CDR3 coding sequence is TGTGCCTGGAGTGACAGGGGCTTGGATGGCTACACCTTC.